This T cell receptor beta chain was observed in a study of cytomegalovirus exposure and HLA in healthy donors. Study-wide findings and caveats: Reported results showed that the classifier diagnosed cytomegalovirus status with high specificity and sensitivity. 87-base-pair reads could not separate some V segments, including TRBV6-2 and TRBV6-3.

This CDR3 has 15 residues. Trimming pared 5 bases from V and 3 bases from J, leaving 18 bases between. Germline V CDR1 and CDR2: GTSNPN, SVGIG (reference sequence). The PCR contained 60 Vbeta and 13 Jbeta primers. Original analysis: The authors later counted roughly 76 million unique TCR beta chains, 9 million to 12 million of them shared. TCRdb's table, derived via immunoSEQ multiplex PCR, lists solely in-frame clones and lacks some. Clone size and the V and J calls come from that table; the DNA yielded D and trimming. The sample consists of about 120,000 clones, 83% of them appearing once. Donors likely had unrecorded immune exposures despite being nominally healthy when sampled. With respect to this clone: Its antigen is as yet unknown.

The chain has TRBV30 and TRBJ2-3, with TRBD2 as a possible D gene (6 bases). This TCR was recovered from a woman between 35 and 50 years old in good health and CMV-seropositive. Sequencing used PBMCs. In DNA form, the CDR3 reads TGTGCCTGGTCCCTACCTGGGGGGTGGACAGATACGCAGTATTTT. Encoded protein: CAWSLPGGWTDTQYF.